Listed below are T cell receptor beta chains from one sample, sequenced in a study of a mutant IDH1 vaccine in newly diagnosed glioma. Using immunoSEQ multiplex PCR, the repertoire was profiled, and TCRdb retains in-frame clones only, with some absent. In the table there are about 120,000 clones, about four fifths of which are singletons. Antigens for these TCRs are unknown. Sequenced here: PBMCs, sampled from a glioma patient whose treatment included an IDH1 peptide vaccine. The source is a man aged 35 to 55 with glioma. The CDR3 runs from the conserved cysteine through the conserved F or W. D genes are given only for firm matches. Size tells how often a clone was seen (once, few, many) or the class of an expanded clone, and some rows leave it out.

d_call: TRBD2; clone_size: -; v_call: TRBV6-5; j_call: TRBJ2-7; cdr3_nt: TGTGCCAGCAGGATACTAGCGGGAAGCTCCTACGAGCAGTACTTC; cdr3_aa: CASRILAGSSYEQYF
d_call: -; clone_size: -; v_call: TRBV4-3; j_call: TRBJ1-2; cdr3_nt: TGCGCCAGCAGCCAAGGAGGGAGCGACTATGGCTACACCTTC; cdr3_aa: CASSQGGSDYGYTF
d_call: -; clone_size: -; v_call: TRBV27; j_call: TRBJ1-4; cdr3_nt: TGTGCCAGCAGTTTTCGAGCCGGAGGGGGTAGAGATGAAAAACTGTTTTTT; cdr3_aa: CASSFRAGGGRDEKLFF
d_call: -; clone_size: few; v_call: TRBV9; j_call: TRBJ1-1; cdr3_nt: TGTGCCAGCAGCGTAGCTACTGTGGGAGGAGCTTTCTTT; cdr3_aa: CASSVATVGGAFF
d_call: -; clone_size: -; v_call: TRBV19; j_call: TRBJ2-3; cdr3_nt: TGTGCCAGTAGTATTGGGGTCGCGTCGGATACGCAGTATTTT; cdr3_aa: CASSIGVASDTQYF
d_call: -; clone_size: -; v_call: TRBV15; j_call: TRBJ1-2; cdr3_nt: TGTGCCACCAGCAGAGATAAGGGGTCCTTTTTCTATGGCTACACCTTC; cdr3_aa: CATSRDKGSFFYGYTF
d_call: TRBD2; clone_size: -; v_call: TRBV7-2; j_call: TRBJ2-7; cdr3_nt: TGTGCCAGCAGCTCGCCGACTAGCGGCTTACGAGAGCAGTACTTC; cdr3_aa: CASSSPTSGLREQYF
d_call: TRBD1; clone_size: -; v_call: TRBV7-2; j_call: TRBJ2-7; cdr3_nt: TGTGCCAGCAGCTCGACAGGGCCTGGATTTAAAGAGCAGTACTTC; cdr3_aa: CASSSTGPGFKEQYF
d_call: -; clone_size: many; v_call: TRBV14; j_call: TRBJ2-7; cdr3_nt: TGTGCCAGCAGCCTGGTTCGGGAGCAGTACTTC; cdr3_aa: CASSLVREQYF
d_call: TRBD2; clone_size: -; v_call: TRBV7-2; j_call: TRBJ2-1; cdr3_nt: TGTGCCAGCAGCTTAGCGGCGTCTAGCGGGTCTCGGTTCTTC; cdr3_aa: CASSLAASSGSRFF
d_call: TRBD1; clone_size: -; v_call: TRBV30; j_call: TRBJ1-1; cdr3_nt: TGTGCCTGGAGAAGACAGGGGAACACTGAAGCTTTCTTT; cdr3_aa: CAWRRQGNTEAFF
d_call: -; clone_size: -; v_call: TRBV5-1; j_call: TRBJ2-1; cdr3_nt: TGCGCCAGCAGCTTGGCTAGTGGTAAAAAGGGGGAGCAGTTCTTC; cdr3_aa: CASSLASGKKGEQFF
d_call: TRBD1; clone_size: -; v_call: TRBV14; j_call: TRBJ2-7; cdr3_nt: TGTGCCAGCAGCCGGGACAGGACACGTTCCTACGAGCAGTACTTC; cdr3_aa: CASSRDRTRSYEQYF
d_call: -; clone_size: -; v_call: TRBV28; j_call: TRBJ2-1; cdr3_nt: TGTGCCAGCACCACCTACAATGAGCAGTTCTTC; cdr3_aa: CASTTYNEQFF
d_call: -; clone_size: few; v_call: TRBV5-1; j_call: TRBJ2-7; cdr3_nt: TGCGCCAGCAGCGTATGGGGCGGGACCTACGAGCAGTACTTC; cdr3_aa: CASSVWGGTYEQYF
d_call: -; clone_size: -; v_call: TRBV4-1; j_call: TRBJ1-2; cdr3_nt: TGCGCCAGCAGCCCCTTGGTGCCCGCCCGGAACCGCTATGGCTACACCTTC; cdr3_aa: CASSPLVPARNRYGYTF
d_call: TRBD1; clone_size: -; v_call: TRBV18; j_call: TRBJ1-3; cdr3_nt: TGTGCCAGCTCACCAACAGGGGGATCAAGAGTTGGAAACACCATATATTTT; cdr3_aa: CASSPTGGSRVGNTIYF
d_call: -; clone_size: -; v_call: TRBV4-3; j_call: TRBJ2-5; cdr3_nt: TGCGCCAGCAGCCAAGATCGGGGGGAGACCCAGTACTTC; cdr3_aa: CASSQDRGETQYF
d_call: -; clone_size: -; v_call: TRBV6-5; j_call: TRBJ2-1; cdr3_nt: TGTGCCAGCAGGCAGAGCTCCTACAATGAGCAGTTCTTC; cdr3_aa: CASRQSSYNEQFF
d_call: -; clone_size: -; v_call: TRBV27; j_call: TRBJ1-1; cdr3_nt: TGTGCCAGCAGTTTAGGGCAGGGCGGCACTGAAGCTTTCTTT; cdr3_aa: CASSLGQGGTEAFF
d_call: -; clone_size: -; v_call: TRBV27; j_call: TRBJ2-3; cdr3_nt: TGTGCCAGCAGTCCTCGCACCGGCACAGATACGCAGTATTTT; cdr3_aa: CASSPRTGTDTQYF
d_call: -; clone_size: few; v_call: TRBV7-9; j_call: TRBJ2-7; cdr3_nt: TGTGCCAGCAGCTTAGGGGCAGGGAGCCGGCAGTACTTC; cdr3_aa: CASSLGAGSRQYF
d_call: TRBD2; clone_size: few; v_call: TRBV7-6; j_call: TRBJ2-7; cdr3_nt: TGTGCCAGCAGCCTTGGGCTAGCGGGGGCCTCCTACGAGCAGTACTTC; cdr3_aa: CASSLGLAGASYEQYF
d_call: -; clone_size: -; v_call: TRBV5-4; j_call: TRBJ1-1; cdr3_nt: TGTGCCAGCAGCCCCCCAGGACAAGGCACTGAAGCTTTCTTT; cdr3_aa: CASSPPGQGTEAFF
d_call: TRBD1; clone_size: -; v_call: TRBV5-1; j_call: TRBJ1-1; cdr3_nt: TGCGCCACCCGAATGACAGGGTTTCGCACTGAAGCTTTCTTT; cdr3_aa: CATRMTGFRTEAFF
d_call: TRBD1; clone_size: -; v_call: TRBV18; j_call: TRBJ2-7; cdr3_nt: TGTGCCAGCTCACGGACAGGGGTGAACGGCGAGCAGTACTTC; cdr3_aa: CASSRTGVNGEQYF
d_call: -; clone_size: -; v_call: TRBV10-3; j_call: TRBJ1-5; cdr3_nt: TGTGCCATCAGTATGACAGGAGATCGGAATCAGCCCCAGCATTTT; cdr3_aa: CAISMTGDRNQPQHF
d_call: TRBD1; clone_size: -; v_call: TRBV7-2; j_call: TRBJ2-7; cdr3_nt: TGTGCCAGCAGCTATTGGCCCGGGGACAGGGGATACTTC; cdr3_aa: CASSYWPGDRGYF
d_call: -; clone_size: once; v_call: TRBV7-9; j_call: TRBJ1-2; cdr3_nt: TGTGCCAGCAGCTTAGGATCTGGGGTAACGGGTTTTGGCTACACCTTC; cdr3_aa: CASSLGSGVTGFGYTF
d_call: -; clone_size: many; v_call: TRBV14; j_call: TRBJ1-4; cdr3_nt: TGTGCCAGCAGCCCCCGACCGATAATGGGTGAAAAACTGTTTTTT; cdr3_aa: CASSPRPIMGEKLFF
d_call: -; clone_size: -; v_call: TRBV7-9; j_call: TRBJ2-3; cdr3_nt: TGTGCCAGCAGCTTAGGGGGACGGTCTAGCACAGATACGCAGTATTTT; cdr3_aa: CASSLGGRSSTDTQYF
d_call: -; clone_size: -; v_call: TRBV7-5; j_call: TRBJ2-3; cdr3_nt: TGTGCCAGAAGCCCCGGGACTAGCACAGATACGCAGTATTTT; cdr3_aa: CARSPGTSTDTQYF
d_call: -; clone_size: -; v_call: TRBV30; j_call: TRBJ1-2; cdr3_nt: TGTGCCTGGACTCCCGGAGCAGCGATTCCCATTCGCTATGGCTACACCTTC; cdr3_aa: CAWTPGAAIPIRYGYTF
d_call: -; clone_size: few; v_call: TRBV7-8; j_call: TRBJ2-5; cdr3_nt: TGTGCCAGCAGCCCCCAGCGGATAGAGACCCAGTACTTC; cdr3_aa: CASSPQRIETQYF
d_call: TRBD1; clone_size: few; v_call: TRBV5-1; j_call: TRBJ1-2; cdr3_nt: TGCGCCAGCAGCTTGGGGGATTCTAGGACAGGGAGCAATGGCTACACCTTC; cdr3_aa: CASSLGDSRTGSNGYTF
d_call: -; clone_size: -; v_call: TRBV5-5; j_call: TRBJ2-2; cdr3_nt: TGTGCCAGCAGCTTGGCGCTAGGGGAGCTGTTTTTT; cdr3_aa: CASSLALGELFF
d_call: -; clone_size: -; v_call: TRBV6-6; j_call: TRBJ1-2; cdr3_nt: TGTGCCAGCAGACCAGGGGTTAACTATGGCTACACCTTC; cdr3_aa: CASRPGVNYGYTF
d_call: -; clone_size: -; v_call: TRBV4-3; j_call: TRBJ2-7; cdr3_nt: TGCGCCAGCAGCCAACGAATATGGGACGAGCAGTACTTC; cdr3_aa: CASSQRIWDEQYF
d_call: -; clone_size: -; v_call: TRBV4-1; j_call: TRBJ1-4; cdr3_nt: TGCGCCAGCAGCCTCAGCGGGGGGTCTAATGAAAAACTGTTTTTT; cdr3_aa: CASSLSGGSNEKLFF
d_call: -; clone_size: -; v_call: TRBV13; j_call: TRBJ2-7; cdr3_nt: TGTGCCAGCAGCTCACGATCAAGGGGAGCATGGTACGAGCAGTACTTC; cdr3_aa: CASSSRSRGAWYEQYF
d_call: TRBD1; clone_size: -; v_call: TRBV6-6; j_call: TRBJ2-7; cdr3_nt: TGTGCCAGCCGGGACAGCAAAACCTACGAGCAGTACTTC; cdr3_aa: CASRDSKTYEQYF
d_call: -; clone_size: once; v_call: TRBV6-6; j_call: TRBJ2-2; cdr3_nt: TGTGCCAGCAGTTACCACCCGGGACACAAAGCCGGGGAGCTGTTTTTT; cdr3_aa: CASSYHPGHKAGELFF
d_call: TRBD1; clone_size: once; v_call: TRBV5-3; j_call: TRBJ1-2; cdr3_nt: TGTGCCAGAGCCAACCCGGGACAGGACTATGGCTACACCTTC; cdr3_aa: CARANPGQDYGYTF
d_call: -; clone_size: -; v_call: TRBV27; j_call: TRBJ2-7; cdr3_nt: TGTGCCAGCAGTTTCATTATGGGAGAGCAGTACTTC; cdr3_aa: CASSFIMGEQYF
d_call: TRBD1; clone_size: -; v_call: TRBV18; j_call: TRBJ2-3; cdr3_nt: TGTGCCAGCTCACCACTTCCAGGGGGCAGCGATACGCAGTATTTT; cdr3_aa: CASSPLPGGSDTQYF
d_call: TRBD2; clone_size: -; v_call: TRBV5-1; j_call: TRBJ2-1; cdr3_nt: TGCGCCAGCAGCCCGGGAGGGGGAGAATGGAATGAGCAGTTCTTC; cdr3_aa: CASSPGGGEWNEQFF
d_call: -; clone_size: once; v_call: TRBV18; j_call: TRBJ2-2; cdr3_nt: TGTGCCAGCTCACCAATCCCGGCCCGAACCGGGGAGCTGTTTTTT; cdr3_aa: CASSPIPARTGELFF
d_call: -; clone_size: -; v_call: TRBV7-2; j_call: TRBJ2-7; cdr3_nt: TGTGCCAGCAGCTTAGTGATAGGGGAATACGAGCAGTACTTC; cdr3_aa: CASSLVIGEYEQYF
d_call: -; clone_size: -; v_call: TRBV7-9; j_call: TRBJ2-3; cdr3_nt: TGTGCCAGCAGCTTAGTGGCAGGGGCCACAGATACGCAGTATTTT; cdr3_aa: CASSLVAGATDTQYF
d_call: -; clone_size: -; v_call: TRBV10-1; j_call: TRBJ1-2; cdr3_nt: TGCGCCAGCAGTAGACTGCGAAAGACCTATGGCTACACCTTC; cdr3_aa: CASSRLRKTYGYTF